Below are 2 T cell receptor beta chains sequenced from a single sample in a study of cytomegalovirus exposure and HLA in healthy donors. Repertoires were generated with immunoSEQ multiplex PCR, while TCRdb's copy carries only in-frame clones and drops some. The table shows roughly 56,000 clones, with roughly nine tenths occurring only once. The sample was PBMCs. These receptors all stem from a young man in good health and CMV-seronegative.

The rearrangement links TRBV5-4 to TRBJ2-7; 8 nucleotides agree with TRBD1. The CDR3 consists of 13 residues. The J segment lost 5 bases and the V segment lost 3 bases, leaving 4 bases of the junction unmatched. The germline gives CDR1 SGHNT, CDR2 YYREEE (reference sequence). CDR3 coding DNA: TGTGCCAGCAGCTCCGGACAGGGCAACGAGCAGTACTTC. The encoded protein is CASSSGQGNEQYF.

The gene calls are TRBV18 and TRBJ2-1, with TRBD2 matching 7 bases. CDR3 length equals 13 residues. CDR1 is KGHSH and CDR2 is LQKENI in the germline V gene. After removal of 3 bases from V and 10 bases from J, the junction contained 6 bases not matched to a gene. In DNA form, the CDR3 reads TGTGCCAGCTCACCTACTAGCGTCGGAGAGCAGTTCTTC. Residues: CASSPTSVGEQFF. The complete variable domain, with remaining parts taken from reference TRBV18 and TRBJ2-1, reads NAGVMQNPRHLVRRRGQEARLRCSPMKGHSHVYWYRQLPEEGLKFMVYLQKENIIDESGMPKERFSAEFPKEGPSILRIQQVVRGDSAAYFCASSPTSVGEQFFGPGTRLTVL.